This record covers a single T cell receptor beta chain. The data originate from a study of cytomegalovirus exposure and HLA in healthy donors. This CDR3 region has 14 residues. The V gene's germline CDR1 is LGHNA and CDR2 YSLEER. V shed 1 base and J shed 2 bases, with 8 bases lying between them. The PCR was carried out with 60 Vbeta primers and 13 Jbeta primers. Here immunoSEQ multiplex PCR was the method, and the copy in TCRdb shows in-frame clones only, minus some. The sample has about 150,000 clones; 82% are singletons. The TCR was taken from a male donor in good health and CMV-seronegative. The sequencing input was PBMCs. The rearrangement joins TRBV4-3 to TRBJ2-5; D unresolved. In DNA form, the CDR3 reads TGCGCCAGCAGCCAAGTCGCCCAGCAAGAGACCCAGTACTTC. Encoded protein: CASSQVAQQETQYF.